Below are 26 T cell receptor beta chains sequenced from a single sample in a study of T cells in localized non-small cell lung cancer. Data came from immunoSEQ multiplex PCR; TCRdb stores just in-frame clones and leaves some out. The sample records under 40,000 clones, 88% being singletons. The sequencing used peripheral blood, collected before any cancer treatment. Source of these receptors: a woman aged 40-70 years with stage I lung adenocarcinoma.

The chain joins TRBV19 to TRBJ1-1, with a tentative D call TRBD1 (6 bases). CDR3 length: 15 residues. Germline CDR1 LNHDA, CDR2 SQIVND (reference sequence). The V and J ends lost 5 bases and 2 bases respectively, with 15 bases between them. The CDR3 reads CASSRGADRNTEAFF. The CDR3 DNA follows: TGTGCCAGTAGTCGGGGGGCCGACAGAAACACTGAAGCTTTCTTT.

The CDR3 nucleotides read TGTGCCACCAAAAACCAGGACAGAGCTAACTATGGCTACACCTTC. Protein product: CATKNQDRANYGYTF. The V call is TRBV19, the J call TRBJ1-2; D might be TRBD1 (6 bases). V lost 10 bases, J lost 0 bases, and 18 bases lay in between. The CDR3 consists of 15 residues. The germline V gene encodes CDR1 LNHDA and CDR2 SQIVND (reference sequence).

The CDR3 loop reads CASSAATRSNYGYTF. CDR3 nucleotide sequence: TGTGCCAGCAGCGCAGCCACCAGGTCTAACTATGGCTACACCTTC. The genes are TRBV9 and TRBJ1-2; D ambiguous. The CDR3 spans 15 residues. The V end was cut by 3 bases, the J end by 0 bases, with 12 bases between. The V gene's germline CDR1 is SGDLS and CDR2 YYNGEE.

DNA for the CDR3: TGCGCCAGCAGCGCGCAGGGGTGGAACACTGAAGCTTTCTTT. Its translation is CASSAQGWNTEAFF. The rearrangement uses TRBV5-1 and TRBJ1-1, with D maybe TRBD1 (6 bases). Germline-derived CDR1 and CDR2 are SGHRS and YFSETQ. The length of the CDR3 is 14 residues. V gave up 4 bases and J gave up 1 base, with 11 bases separating them.

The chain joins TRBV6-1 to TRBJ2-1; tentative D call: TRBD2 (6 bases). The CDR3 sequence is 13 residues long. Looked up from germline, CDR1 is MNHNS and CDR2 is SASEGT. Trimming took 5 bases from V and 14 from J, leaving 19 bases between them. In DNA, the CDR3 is TGTGCCAGCAGTTTGGCCGGCCTAGGGGAGGAGTTCTTC. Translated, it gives CASSLAGLGEEFF.

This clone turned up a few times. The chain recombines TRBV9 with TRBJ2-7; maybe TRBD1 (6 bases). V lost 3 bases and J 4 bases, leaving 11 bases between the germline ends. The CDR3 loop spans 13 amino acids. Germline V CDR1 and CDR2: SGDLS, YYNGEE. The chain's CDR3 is CASSDQGTYEQYF. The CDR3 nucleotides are TGTGCCAGCAGCGACCAGGGGACATACGAGCAGTACTTC.

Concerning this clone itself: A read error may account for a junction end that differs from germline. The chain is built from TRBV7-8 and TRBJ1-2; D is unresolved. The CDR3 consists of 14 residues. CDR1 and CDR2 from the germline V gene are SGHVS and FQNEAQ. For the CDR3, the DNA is TGTGCCAGCAGCTCTCATACGGCCAACTATGGCCACACCTTC. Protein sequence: CASSSHTANYGHTF.

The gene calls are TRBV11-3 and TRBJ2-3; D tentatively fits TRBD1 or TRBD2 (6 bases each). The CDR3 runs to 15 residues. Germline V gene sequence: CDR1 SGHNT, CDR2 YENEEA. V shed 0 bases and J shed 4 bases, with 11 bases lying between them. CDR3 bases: TGTGCCAGCAGCTTAGACTACAGGGAGGCAGATACGCAGTATTTT. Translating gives CASSLDYREADTQYF.

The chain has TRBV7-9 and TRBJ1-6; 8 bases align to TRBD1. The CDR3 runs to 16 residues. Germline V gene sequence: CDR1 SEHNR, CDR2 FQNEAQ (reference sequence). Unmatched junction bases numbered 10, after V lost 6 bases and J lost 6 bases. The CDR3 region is CASRPDRVIGNSPLHF. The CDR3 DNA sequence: TGTGCCAGCAGGCCGGACAGGGTGATAGGTAATTCACCCCTCCACTTT. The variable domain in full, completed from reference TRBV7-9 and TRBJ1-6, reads DTGVSQNPRHKITKRGQNVTFRCDPISEHNRLYWYRQTLGQGPEFLTYFQNEAQLEKSRLLSDRFSAERPKGSFSTLEIQRTEQGDSAMYLCASRPDRVIGNSPLHFGNGTRLTVT.

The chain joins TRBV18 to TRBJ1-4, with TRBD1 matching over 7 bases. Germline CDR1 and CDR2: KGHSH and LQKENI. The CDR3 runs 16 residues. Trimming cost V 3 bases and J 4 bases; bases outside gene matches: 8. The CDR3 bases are TGTGCCAGCTCACCGCCCTCCGGGACAGATAATGAAAAACTGTTTTTT. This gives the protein CASSPPSGTDNEKLFF.

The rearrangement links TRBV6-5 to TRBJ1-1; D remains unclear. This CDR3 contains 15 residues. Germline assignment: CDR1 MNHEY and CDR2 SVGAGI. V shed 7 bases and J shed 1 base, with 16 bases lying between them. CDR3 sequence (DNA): TGTGCCAGCATACCCCCCGGAGAGGGGAACACTGAAGCTTTCTTT. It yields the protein CASIPPGEGNTEAFF.

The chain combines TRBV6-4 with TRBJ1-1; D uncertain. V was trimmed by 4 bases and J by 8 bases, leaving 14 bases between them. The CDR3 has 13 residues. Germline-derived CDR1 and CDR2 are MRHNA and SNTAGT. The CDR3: CASSAPGSREAFF. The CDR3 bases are TGTGCCAGCAGTGCTCCCGGGAGTCGAGAAGCTTTCTTT.

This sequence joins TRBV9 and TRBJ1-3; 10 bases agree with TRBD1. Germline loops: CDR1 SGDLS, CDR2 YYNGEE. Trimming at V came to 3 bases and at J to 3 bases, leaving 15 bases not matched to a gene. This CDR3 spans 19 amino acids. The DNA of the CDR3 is TGTGCCAGCAGCGACCAGGCGGGACAGGGGTGGTTAGGTGGAAACACCATATATTTT. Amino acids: CASSDQAGQGWLGGNTIYF.

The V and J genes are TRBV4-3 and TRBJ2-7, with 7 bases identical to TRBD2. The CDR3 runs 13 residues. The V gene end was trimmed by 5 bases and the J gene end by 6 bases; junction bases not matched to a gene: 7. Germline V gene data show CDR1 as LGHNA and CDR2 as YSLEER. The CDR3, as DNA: TGCGCCAGCAGCGAAGGGGAGGGTTTCGAGCAGTACTTC. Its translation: CASSEGEGFEQYF.

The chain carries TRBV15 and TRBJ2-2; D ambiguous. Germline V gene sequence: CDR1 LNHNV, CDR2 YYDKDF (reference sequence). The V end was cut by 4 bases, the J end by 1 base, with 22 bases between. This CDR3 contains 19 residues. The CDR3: CATSTSSRAPRENTGELFF. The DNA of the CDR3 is TGTGCCACCAGCACTTCCTCAAGGGCTCCTAGGGAGAACACCGGGGAGCTGTTTTTT.

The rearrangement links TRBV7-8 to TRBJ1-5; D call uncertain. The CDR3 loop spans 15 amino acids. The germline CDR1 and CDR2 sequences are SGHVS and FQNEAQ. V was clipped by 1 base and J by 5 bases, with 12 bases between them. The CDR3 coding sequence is TGTGCCAGCAGCTTAGTTGTAGGGAAGGATCAGCCCCAGCATTTT. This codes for CASSLVVGKDQPQHF.

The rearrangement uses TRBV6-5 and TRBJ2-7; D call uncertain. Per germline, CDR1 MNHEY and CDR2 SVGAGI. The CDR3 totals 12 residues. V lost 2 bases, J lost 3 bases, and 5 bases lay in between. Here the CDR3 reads CASSYGNYEQYF. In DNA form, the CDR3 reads TGTGCCAGCAGTTACGGGAACTACGAGCAGTACTTC.

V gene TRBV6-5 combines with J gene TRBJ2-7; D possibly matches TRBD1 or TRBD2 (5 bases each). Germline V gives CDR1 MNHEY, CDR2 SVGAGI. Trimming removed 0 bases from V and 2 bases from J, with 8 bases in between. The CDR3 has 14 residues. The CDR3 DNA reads TGTGCCAGCAGTTACTCGAGAGGGGCCTACGAGCAGTACTTC. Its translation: CASSYSRGAYEQYF.

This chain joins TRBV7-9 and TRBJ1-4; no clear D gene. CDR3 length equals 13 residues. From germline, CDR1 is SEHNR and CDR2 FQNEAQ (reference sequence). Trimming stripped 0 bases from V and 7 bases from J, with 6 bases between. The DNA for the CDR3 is TGTGCCAGCAGCTTAGCCGAGGGTGAAAAACTGTTTTTT. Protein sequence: CASSLAEGEKLFF.

The CDR3 DNA sequence: TGTGCCAGCAGCTTGGACGGACCGGATCAGCCCCAGCATTTT. Amino acids: CASSLDGPDQPQHF. The chain carries TRBV11-3 and TRBJ1-5; D unclear. The germline gives CDR1 SGHNT, CDR2 YENEEA. Trimming pared 3 bases from V and 5 bases from J, leaving 11 bases between. This CDR3 region has 14 residues.

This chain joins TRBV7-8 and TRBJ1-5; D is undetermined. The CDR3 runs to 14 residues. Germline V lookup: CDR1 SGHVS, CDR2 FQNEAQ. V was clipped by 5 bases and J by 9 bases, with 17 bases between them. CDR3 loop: CASSTRRVDWPQHF. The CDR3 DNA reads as TGTGCCAGCAGCACTCGACGGGTTGATTGGCCCCAGCATTTT.

CDR3 nucleotide sequence: TGTGCCAGCAGCGCGGACAGAGACTACGAGCAGTACTTC. This translates into CASSADRDYEQYF. The gene calls are TRBV11-2 and TRBJ2-7; weak D call: TRBD1 (6 bases). The CDR3 is made up of 13 amino acids. V lost 5 bases, J lost 3 bases, and 11 bases lay in between. CDR1 is SGHAT, CDR2 FQNNGV, per germline.

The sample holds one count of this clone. The CDR3 reads CASSQDLMGRSYNEQFF. CDR3 DNA sequence: TGCGCCAGCAGCCAAGATCTGATGGGCAGGAGCTACAATGAGCAGTTCTTC. The V call is TRBV4-1, the J call TRBJ2-1; unclear D gene. Germline CDR1 and CDR2: MGHRA and YSYEKL. This CDR3 spans 17 amino acids. The V gene lost 0 bases and the J gene lost 3 bases, with 15 bases spanning the gap.

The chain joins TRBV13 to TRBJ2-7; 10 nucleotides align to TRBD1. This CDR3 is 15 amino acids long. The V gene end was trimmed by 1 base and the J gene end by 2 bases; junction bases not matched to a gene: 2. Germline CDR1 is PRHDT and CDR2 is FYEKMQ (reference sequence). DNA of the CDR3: TGTGCCAGCAGCTTAGATGGGACAGGGGCCTACGAGCAGTACTTC. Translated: CASSLDGTGAYEQYF.

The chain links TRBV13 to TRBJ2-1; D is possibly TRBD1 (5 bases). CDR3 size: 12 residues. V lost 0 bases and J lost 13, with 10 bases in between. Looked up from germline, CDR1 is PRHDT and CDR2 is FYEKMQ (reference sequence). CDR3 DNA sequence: TGTGCCAGCAGCTTAGGAAGGGGCGACCAGTTCTTC. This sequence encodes CASSLGRGDQFF.

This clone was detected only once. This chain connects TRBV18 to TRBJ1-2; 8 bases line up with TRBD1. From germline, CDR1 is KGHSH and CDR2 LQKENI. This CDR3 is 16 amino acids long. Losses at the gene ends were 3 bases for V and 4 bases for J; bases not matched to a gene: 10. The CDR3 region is CASSPSSGQGGYGYTF. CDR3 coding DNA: TGTGCCAGCTCACCTTCTTCCGGACAGGGCGGCTATGGCTACACCTTC.